These T cell receptor beta chains were read from a single sample in a study of tumor-infiltrating lymphocytes in primary liver carcinoma. TCRdb ran MiXCR on the multiplex PCR reads and lists one entry per CDR3 protein. This sample has about 320,000 distinct CDR3 sequences, with almost 60% found just once. Input material: peripheral blood. These receptors all come from a woman aged 25 to 39 with primary liver carcinoma and hepatitis B virus infection. Both conserved end residues are part of each CDR3. D genes are given only for firm matches. The size field is filled for only some rows; it gives once, few, many or a size class.

J gene: TRBJ2-5
D gene: NA
V gene: TRBV29-1
clone size: many
CDR3 DNA: TGCAGCGTTGAAGTACGCTCAGGTGGGACCCAGTACTTC
CDR3 protein: CSVEVRSGGTQYF

J gene: TRBJ2-3
D gene: NA
V gene: TRBV6-1
clone size: few
CDR3 DNA: TGTGCCAGCGCGCGTCGTAGTGGCACAGATACGCAGTATTTT
CDR3 protein: CASARRSGTDTQYF

J gene: TRBJ2-1
D gene: TRBD2
V gene: TRBV6-2/TRBV6-3
clone size: NA
CDR3 DNA: TGTGCCAGCAGTCCCTCTAGCGGGACTTACAATGAGCGGTTCTTC
CDR3 protein: CASSPSSGTYNERFF

J gene: TRBJ2-3
D gene: NA
V gene: TRBV11-3
clone size: NA
CDR3 DNA: TGTACCAGCACCCCGGGTTGGAAGGGCGATACGCAGTATTTT
CDR3 protein: CTSTPGWKGDTQYF

J gene: TRBJ2-1
D gene: NA
V gene: TRBV12-3/TRBV12-4
clone size: NA
CDR3 DNA: TGTGCCAGCAGTCCCAGTGAGACAGAGTTCTACAATGAGCAGTTCTTC
CDR3 protein: CASSPSETEFYNEQFF

J gene: TRBJ1-6
D gene: TRBD1
V gene: TRBV6-6
clone size: few
CDR3 DNA: TGTGCCAGCAGTTACTCCGACAGGGGCGCCGATAATTCACCCCTCCACTTT
CDR3 protein: CASSYSDRGADNSPLHF

J gene: TRBJ1-6
D gene: TRBD1
V gene: TRBV6-2/TRBV6-3
clone size: NA
CDR3 DNA: TGTGCCAGCAGTCCTGGGACAGCAACTAATTCACCCCCCCACTTT
CDR3 protein: CASSPGTATNSPPHF

J gene: TRBJ2-1
D gene: TRBD2
V gene: TRBV5-1
clone size: NA
CDR3 DNA: TGCGCCAGCAGTCGACTAGCGGGAGTTGGAGGGGTTCTCAATGAGCAGTTCTTC
CDR3 protein: CASSRLAGVGGVLNEQFF

J gene: TRBJ1-4
D gene: NA
V gene: TRBV6-6
clone size: NA
CDR3 DNA: TGTGCCAGCAGAAGGGGGGTGGGAAGCAGCTCTAATGAAAAACTGTTTTTT
CDR3 protein: CASRRGVGSSSNEKLFF

J gene: TRBJ2-3
D gene: NA
V gene: TRBV29-1
clone size: NA
CDR3 DNA: TGCAGCGTAGATCAGATACAAGGCCGACAGGGTTCGGCGGAAACTAGCGGAGGCACAGATACGCAATATTTT
CDR3 protein: CSVDQIQGRQGSAETSGGTDTQYF

J gene: TRBJ2-3
D gene: NA
V gene: TRBV11-2
clone size: NA
CDR3 DNA: TGTGCCAGCAGCATAGATGGCATTCCCACAGATACGCAATATTTT
CDR3 protein: CASSIDGIPTDTQYF

J gene: TRBJ2-1
D gene: TRBD2
V gene: TRBV10-1
clone size: NA
CDR3 DNA: TGCGCCAGCAGTGAGCCCGGGACTAGCAATGAGCAGTTCTTC
CDR3 protein: CASSEPGTSNEQFF

J gene: TRBJ2-7
D gene: NA
V gene: TRBV6-1
clone size: NA
CDR3 DNA: TGTGCCAGCCGGAAGACTAGAGGGGCACCGTACTTC
CDR3 protein: CASRKTRGAPYF

J gene: TRBJ2-3
D gene: NA
V gene: TRBV13
clone size: NA
CDR3 DNA: TGTGCCAGCAGCTTAGGCGGGAGCGGAATTAGAACAGATACGCAGTATTTT
CDR3 protein: CASSLGGSGIRTDTQYF

J gene: TRBJ1-1
D gene: NA
V gene: TRBV7-9
clone size: few
CDR3 DNA: TGTGCCAGCAGCCACAAGGTACTCACTGAAGCTTTCTTT
CDR3 protein: CASSHKVLTEAFF

J gene: TRBJ1-1
D gene: TRBD1
V gene: TRBV6-6
clone size: few
CDR3 DNA: TGTGCCAGCAGTGGAACTCAGGGGGTTGGCACTGAAGCTTTCTTT
CDR3 protein: CASSGTQGVGTEAFF

J gene: TRBJ2-2
D gene: NA
V gene: TRBV11-3
clone size: NA
CDR3 DNA: TGTGCCAGCAGCTTAGTCGGGAATCGTGGGCGGCTGTTTTTT
CDR3 protein: CASSLVGNRGRLFF

J gene: TRBJ2-1
D gene: NA
V gene: TRBV5-6
clone size: few
CDR3 DNA: TGTGCCAGCAGTCGCCCCCCTAGCTATGAGCAGTTCTTC
CDR3 protein: CASSRPPSYEQFF

J gene: TRBJ1-4
D gene: NA
V gene: TRBV6-5
clone size: NA
CDR3 DNA: TGTGCCAGCAGTCACTCGATTGGGACCAATGAAAAACTGTTTTTT
CDR3 protein: CASSHSIGTNEKLFF

J gene: TRBJ2-1
D gene: TRBD1
V gene: TRBV4-1
clone size: NA
CDR3 DNA: TGCGCCAGCAGCCAAGGGGACAGGACCTACAATGAGAAGTTCTTC
CDR3 protein: CASSQGDRTYNEKFF

J gene: TRBJ2-1
D gene: NA
V gene: TRBV29-1
clone size: many
CDR3 DNA: TGCAGCGTCCGAAGTTACAGGGCGAATGAGCAGTTCTTC
CDR3 protein: CSVRSYRANEQFF

J gene: TRBJ2-3
D gene: TRBD2
V gene: TRBV7-3
clone size: NA
CDR3 DNA: TGTGCCAGCAGCTTACATAGCGGGACTAGCACAGATACGCAGTATTTT
CDR3 protein: CASSLHSGTSTDTQYF

J gene: TRBJ1-2
D gene: NA
V gene: TRBV2
clone size: few
CDR3 DNA: TGTGCCAGCAGTGAACTTGGGGGCTTGGGCGGCTACACCTTC
CDR3 protein: CASSELGGLGGYTF

J gene: TRBJ2-1
D gene: NA
V gene: TRBV6-6
clone size: NA
CDR3 DNA: TGTGCCAGCAGTTACGGGTCAACAGGAGTGCTATCCAATGAGCAGTTCTTC
CDR3 protein: CASSYGSTGVLSNEQFF

J gene: TRBJ2-1
D gene: NA
V gene: TRBV4-3
clone size: many
CDR3 DNA: TGCGCCAGCAGCCAAGACGACGGGAGCTCCTACAATGAGCAGTTCTTC
CDR3 protein: CASSQDDGSSYNEQFF

J gene: TRBJ2-1
D gene: NA
V gene: TRBV7-9
clone size: few
CDR3 DNA: TGTGCCTGCGGCCCTCCGGGGAATGAGCAGTTCTTC
CDR3 protein: CACGPPGNEQFF

J gene: TRBJ2-5
D gene: NA
V gene: TRBV7-9
clone size: NA
CDR3 DNA: TGTGCCAGCAGCTTAACAGGTTCCCTCGCGGAGACCCAGTGCTTC
CDR3 protein: CASSLTGSLAETQCF

J gene: TRBJ2-3
D gene: NA
V gene: TRBV4-2
clone size: few
CDR3 DNA: TGTGCCAGCAGCCAAGATACGGCAGATACGCAGTATTTT
CDR3 protein: CASSQDTADTQYF

J gene: TRBJ2-5
D gene: NA
V gene: TRBV6-5
clone size: NA
CDR3 DNA: TGTGCCAGCAACCTAAACCGAGACGGACCACAAGAGACCCAGTACTTC
CDR3 protein: CASNLNRDGPQETQYF

J gene: TRBJ2-4
D gene: NA
V gene: TRBV6-5
clone size: NA
CDR3 DNA: TGTGCCAGCAGTTCAGGCGGTCTAGCCAAAAACATTCAGCACTTC
CDR3 protein: CASSSGGLAKNIQHF

J gene: TRBJ1-6
D gene: NA
V gene: TRBV11-2
clone size: NA
CDR3 DNA: TGTGCCAACAGTCACAGAGGACCCGAGAGCTCCTATAATTCACCCTTCCACTTT
CDR3 protein: CANSHRGPESSYNSPFHF

J gene: TRBJ2-2
D gene: TRBD1
V gene: TRBV28
clone size: NA
CDR3 DNA: TGTGCCAGCAGTCTGGGGGCAGGGGGCACCGGGGAGCTGTTTTTT
CDR3 protein: CASSLGAGGTGELFF

J gene: TRBJ2-7
D gene: NA
V gene: TRBV11-2
clone size: medium-sized
CDR3 DNA: TGTGCCAGCAGCTTTCCGGCGGGGTACGAGCAGTACTTC
CDR3 protein: CASSFPAGYEQYF

J gene: TRBJ2-7
D gene: TRBD1
V gene: TRBV6-5
clone size: NA
CDR3 DNA: TGTGCCAGCAGTTACCGTGGGGACAGTGTTTTCGCCTACGAGCAGTACTTC
CDR3 protein: CASSYRGDSVFAYEQYF

J gene: TRBJ2-5
D gene: NA
V gene: TRBV12-3/TRBV12-4
clone size: few
CDR3 DNA: TGTGCCAGCAGCTTAGGTCCCCGTGAGACCCAGTACTTC
CDR3 protein: CASSLGPRETQYF

J gene: TRBJ2-1
D gene: TRBD2
V gene: TRBV6-5
clone size: NA
CDR3 DNA: TGTGCCAGCAAACTACTAGCGGGGCCCTACAATGAGCAGTTCTTC
CDR3 protein: CASKLLAGPYNEQFF

J gene: TRBJ2-2
D gene: TRBD1
V gene: TRBV6-1
clone size: NA
CDR3 DNA: TGTGCCACCACGGGACAGTGGGTGTTCTACACCGGGGAGCTGTTTTTT
CDR3 protein: CATTGQWVFYTGELFF

J gene: TRBJ2-4
D gene: NA
V gene: TRBV5-5
clone size: NA
CDR3 DNA: TGTGCCAGCAGCTTGACGTCAGGCCCGGGATCAGGCATTCAGTACTTC
CDR3 protein: CASSLTSGPGSGIQYF

J gene: TRBJ2-3
D gene: TRBD2
V gene: TRBV7-9
clone size: many
CDR3 DNA: TGTGCCAGCAGCTTAAGGGCTAGCGGCAACACAGATACGCAGTATTTT
CDR3 protein: CASSLRASGNTDTQYF

J gene: TRBJ2-1
D gene: NA
V gene: TRBV6-1
clone size: NA
CDR3 DNA: TGTGCCAGCCAACCTTGGAAGGGTCCAGGGTCCAATGAGCAGTTCTTC
CDR3 protein: CASQPWKGPGSNEQFF

J gene: TRBJ1-2
D gene: NA
V gene: TRBV5-4
clone size: NA
CDR3 DNA: TGTACCAGCAGCAGGGCGGGGTTCTGGAACTATGGCTACACCTTC
CDR3 protein: CTSSRAGFWNYGYTF